The source of this T cell receptor (beta chain) is a study of human T cells and chemical hapten exposure (dated by TCRdb to the early 2020s). Regarding the research as a whole: For sensitization, 2% DPC in acetone was applied to a 2 cm by 2 cm area of upper inner arm skin. Blood samples were taken from patients before sensitization (week 0) and then at 2, 6 and about 24 weeks after DPC sensitization. Throughout the study period of about 25 weeks, patients also received therapeutic DPC doses to the scalp every week. This study followed changes in the peripheral blood TCR repertoire in vivo during primary and secondary sensitization of alopecia patients to the hapten diphenylcyclopropenone (DPC). Patch testing on the upper back used Finn chambers containing 0.01% DPC, with scoring done after 6 days according to International Contact Dermatitis Research Group standards. Approximately 28 alopecia patients gave blood for TCR sequencing at one to four time points (pre-sensitization, 2, 6 and 24 weeks). The patient cohort, mostly female, included alopecia areata with under or over 50% scalp involvement, alopecia totalis and alopecia universalis. Libraries were combined into a pool for sequencing, and differences in TCR yield between samples came mainly from small differences in library volumes within the pool.

The time point label, as the study defines it: patch test 1, 2 weeks after DPC sensitization. The treatment or condition label on this specimen signifies: therapeutic diphenylcyclopropenone sensitization with weekly scalp DPC. At each patch-test visit, blood was drawn before the patch test was applied. To be eligible, patients had to be aged 18 to 70, diagnosed with alopecia and judged suitable for DPC therapy, while pregnant patients were excluded. Unfractionated whole blood was collected in Tempus Blood RNA tubes, and total RNA was extracted from that blood. This clonotype was observed a handful of times. This receptor's antigen is unknown. The record has no base qualities; no much larger clone is one base away. General findings and caveats noted by the study authors: Expanded TCRs formed significantly more large CDR3 similarity clusters than pre-sensitization or healthy control sets, consistent with antigen-driven responses. No change with DPC sensitization was found in the number of TCRs above 1 in 1000 frequency, and no evidence of global repertoire structure alterations was found. A positive correlation was found between the number of PT1 expanded TCRs and patch test score, with significance reached at thresholds 8, 16 and 32 but not 4. After repeated subsampling, the strength of the expansion versus patch-test correlation and the threshold at which it became significant changed. All patients had alopecia, a presumed autoimmune disease, so their immune response might differ from that of healthy individuals.

Receptor amplification or capture employed RACE. Sequencing instrument: NextSeq 500. During library preparation, unique molecular identifiers were attached to individual cDNA molecules so that TCRs could be counted quantitatively and reproducibly. Both TCR alpha and TCR beta chains were sequenced from each blood RNA sample. Per the original workflow: The median number of TCRs per sample was some 100,000, ranging from 23,224 to 690,600. V, J and CDR3 annotation of the TCR reads was performed with the Decombinator software suite. Every sample was subsampled to the same number of TCRs (28,000) for the PS versus PT1 abundance plots. TCRs were defined as expanded if absent before sensitization and observed at least eight times at the 2-week time point. The public sequencing data were trimmed at Q25 with fastp and processed into clonotypes with MiXCR by TCRdb, which kept only in-frame beta chains. Rows merge per CDR3 protein into single entries with the most common DNA and genes. The V and J calls follow TCRdb's processing rather than the paper's. This sample lists 300,000 to 450,000 distinct CDR3 sequences; 4% to 5.5% were detected once. The ten largest clones capture 2% to 2.5% of the sample.

The germline V gene (reference sequence) supplies CDR1 SEHNR and CDR2 FQNEAQ. V and J lose 8 bases and 9 bases, and a span of 14 bases separates them. From the cysteine up to the phenylalanine, the CDR3 has a length of 13 residues. The sequence is cut down to CDR3 DNA, 39 bases in frame from base 1. This chain is built from TRBV7-9 and TRBJ1-6, with the D gene too uncertain to name. The clonotype was recovered from a woman between 50 and 59 years old with alopecia areata. Some clones in this sample may be carry-over from other donors' samples. The source was whole blood, collected in connection with sensitization to the hapten diphenylcyclopropenone (DPC). CDR3 sequence: CASRLGESSPLHF. In nucleotides, the sequence is TGTGCCAGCCGGCTGGGAGAAAGTTCACCCCTCCACTTT. Supplemented by the reference TRBV7-9 and TRBJ1-6 proteins around the CDR3, the complete variable domain is DTGVSQNPRHKITKRGQNVTFRCDPISEHNRLYWYRQTLGQGPEFLTYFQNEAQLEKSRLLSDRFSAERPKGSFSTLEIQRTEQGDSAMYLCASRLGESSPLHFGNGTRLTVT.